The next 16 T cell receptor beta chains were all read from a single sample in a study of cytotoxic CD8 clonotypes in ibrutinib-treated CLL. TCRdb's table, derived via immunoSEQ multiplex PCR, lists solely in-frame clones and lacks some. The sample yields roughly 42,000 clones, about two thirds seen once. Sequences were derived from PBMCs, sampled at disease progression, from a patient treated with ibrutinib. The receptors were gathered from a human donor with chronic lymphocytic leukemia.

This clone was counted a few times. The gene calls are TRBV5-6 and TRBJ1-5, with TRBD1 matching over 10 bases. Germline V gene sequence: CDR1 SGHDT, CDR2 YYEEEE. The trim removed 4 bases at V and 4 bases at J, leaving 5 bases unmatched. The CDR3 is 15 amino acids. The CDR3 nucleotides read TGTGCCAGCAGCGAGGGACAGGGGTGGAATCAGCCCCAGCATTTT. The encoded protein is CASSEGQGWNQPQHF.

V and J are TRBV19 and TRBJ2-7, with TRBD1 matching 7 bases. The CDR3 has 14 amino acids. CDR1 is LNHDA, CDR2 SQIVND, per germline (reference sequence). V gave up 3 bases and J gave up 6 bases; unmatched junction bases: 8. DNA for the CDR3: TGTGCCAGTAGTATTTCCCCGGGACAGCCCGAGCAGTACTTC. This codes for CASSISPGQPEQYF.

The chain employs TRBV6-1 and TRBJ1-5; 7 positions agree with TRBD1. Germline CDR1 and CDR2: MNHNS and SASEGT. The CDR3 covers 15 residues. V shed 7 bases and J 4 bases; nucleotides not matched to a gene: 10. The CDR3 DNA is TGTGCCAGCACCACAATAGGGACAGCAAATCAGCCCCAGCATTTT. This sequence encodes CASTTIGTANQPQHF.

This clone showed up just once. This rearrangement joins TRBV7-3 to TRBJ2-3; 7 nucleotides line up with TRBD2. V lost 5 bases to trimming and J lost 0 bases; unmatched junction nucleotides: 2. CDR3 length: 14 amino acids. In germline, CDR1 is SGHTA, CDR2 FQGTGA. CDR3 loop: CASSSGASTDTQYF. CDR3 coding DNA: TGTGCCAGCAGCAGCGGGGCAAGCACAGATACGCAGTATTTT.

This chain joins TRBV7-8 and TRBJ1-2; maybe TRBD1 (5 bases). Germline CDR1 SGHVS, CDR2 FQNEAQ. This CDR3 has 12 residues. The V and J ends lost 4 bases and 4 bases respectively, with 7 bases between them. The CDR3 spells CASSYGTYGYTF. The DNA of the CDR3 is TGTGCCAGCAGCTACGGGACCTATGGCTACACCTTC.

The chain employs TRBV10-3 and TRBJ2-3; D remains unclear. The CDR3 is 11 amino acids. The V gene's germline CDR1 is ENHRY and CDR2 SYGVKD. Trimming removed 2 bases from V and 14 bases from J, with 11 bases in between. The CDR3 DNA reads as TGTGCCATCAGTGAGGCGAGTCTGAGGTATTTT. This codes for CAISEASLRYF.

The chain has TRBV4-2 and TRBJ2-5; 9 positions agree with TRBD2. Germline-derived CDR1 and CDR2 are LGHNA and YNFKEQ. V dropped 1 base and J dropped 5; count of bases not matched to a gene: 5. CDR3 length: 15 residues. The CDR3 loop reads CASSQAASGEETQYF. The CDR3 DNA is TGTGCCAGCAGCCAAGCGGCTAGCGGGGAGGAGACCCAGTACTTC.

J is TRBJ2-7 and V is TRBV5-6; D gene unclear. V shed 2 bases and J shed 4 bases, with 4 bases lying between them. There are 11 residues in the CDR3. From germline, CDR1 is SGHDT and CDR2 YYEEEE. The CDR3 loop is CASSLNYEQYF. In DNA, the CDR3 is TGTGCCAGCAGCTTAAATTACGAGCAGTACTTC.

This chain connects TRBV18 to TRBJ2-7; TRBD1 or TRBD2 may be the D gene (5 bases each). In germline, CDR1 is KGHSH, CDR2 LQKENI. V gave up 6 bases and J gave up 3 bases, with 15 bases separating them. This CDR3 is 14 amino acids long. CDR3 sequence reads: CASSGDETHYEQYF. The CDR3 DNA is TGTGCCAGCTCCGGGGACGAAACTCACTACGAGCAGTACTTC.

The chain uses TRBV5-1 and TRBJ2-5; D is undetermined. Germline CDR1 and CDR2: SGHRS and YFSETQ. The V end lost 4 bases, the J end lost 2 bases, and 6 bases lay between the germline ends. The CDR3 is 12 residues long. In DNA form, the CDR3 reads TGCGCCAGCAGCGGTGGGCAAGAGACCCAGTACTTC. As protein: CASSGGQETQYF.

V usage is TRBV7-9 and J usage is TRBJ2-3; D remains unclear. CDR1 and CDR2 from the germline V gene are SEHNR and FQNEAQ (reference sequence). Trimming shortened V by 1 base and J by 1 base, and 12 bases separated the two germline ends. The CDR3 runs to 16 residues. The CDR3 DNA follows: TGTGCCAGCAGCTTAGTGTCAGGCTCCCGCACAGATACGCAGTATTTT. It translates to CASSLVSGSRTDTQYF. The whole variable domain, filled in from reference TRBV7-9 and TRBJ2-3, reads DTGVSQNPRHKITKRGQNVTFRCDPISEHNRLYWYRQTLGQGPEFLTYFQNEAQLEKSRLLSDRFSAERPKGSFSTLEIQRTEQGDSAMYLCASSLVSGSRTDTQYFGPGTRLTVL.

The V call is TRBV7-3, the J call TRBJ2-7, with D possibly being TRBD2 (5 bases). V shed 1 base and J shed 5 bases, with 9 bases lying between them. There are 13 residues in the CDR3. In germline, CDR1 is SGHTA, CDR2 FQGTGA. This CDR3 reads CASSLREGHEQYF. CDR3 bases: TGTGCCAGCAGCTTAAGAGAGGGCCACGAGCAGTACTTC.

This clone has only one observation. The genes are TRBV15 and TRBJ2-2; 8 positions match TRBD2. The CDR3 spans 13 residues. V lost 9 bases, J lost 5 bases, and 5 bases stayed unmatched. The germline V gene encodes CDR1 LNHNV and CDR2 YYDKDF (reference sequence). The CDR3 region is CATRTSRTGELFF. For the CDR3, the DNA is TGTGCCACAAGGACTAGCCGGACCGGGGAGCTGTTTTTT.

Only one count was recorded for this clone. V gene TRBV7-6 combines with J gene TRBJ2-7; D is possibly TRBD2 (6 bases). V lost 2 bases, J lost 5 bases, and 16 bases lay in between. CDR3 length equals 15 residues. The germline CDR1 and CDR2 sequences are SGHVS and FNYEAQ. The CDR3 DNA follows: TGTGCCAGCAGCTTATCGGGCCCACCGGGGGACGAGCAGTACTTC. Its protein product is CASSLSGPPGDEQYF.

This clone was seen only a few times. The V call is TRBV19, the J call TRBJ2-7; TRBD1 might be the D (6 bases). The CDR3 is 15 amino acids. Trimming stripped 5 bases from V and 3 bases from J, with 17 bases between. CDR1 is LNHDA and CDR2 is SQIVND in the germline V gene (reference sequence). This CDR3 reads CASSVLGQPFYEQYF. Here the CDR3 DNA reads TGTGCCAGTAGTGTGCTCGGACAGCCTTTCTACGAGCAGTACTTC.

In this sample, this clone turned up once. The junction and the germline gene differ at one end; a read error may be behind it. The V gene is TRBV7-7, the J gene TRBJ2-7; D call uncertain. From germline, CDR1 is SSHAT and CDR2 FNYEAQ (reference sequence). The CDR3 is made up of 13 amino acids. The CDR3 sequence is CASSLRADHEQYF. The DNA of the CDR3 is TGTGCTAGCAGCTTAAGGGCAGACCACGAGCAGTACTTC. Full variable domain (rest looked up from reference TRBV7-7 and TRBJ2-7): GAGVSQSPRYKVTKRGQDVTLRCDPISSHATLYWYQQALGQGPEFLTYFNYEAQPDKSGLPSDRFSAERPEGSISTLTIQRTEQRDSAMYRCASSLRADHEQYFGPGTRLTVT.